This T cell receptor (beta chain) was sequenced in a study of T-cell reconstitution after alpha-beta-depleted transplantation in children. Study-wide findings and caveats: At one year after transplant, newly produced T cells mostly accounted for T-cell counts and diversity. The origin of alpha-beta T cells about two months after transplant was reportedly several hundred expanded graft clones. Diversity of TCRbeta at day 60 was high in some patients, arising from surviving recipient T cells and thymic progenitors.

J lost 2 bases, V lost 5 bases, and 1 base had no gene match. Germline CDR1 SGHRS, CDR2 YFSETQ. The CDR3 runs to 13 residues. This sample's TCRbeta library carried unique molecular identifier barcodes. TCRdb re-derived calls from the PCR reads in MiXCR, one entry per CDR3 protein. Here the sample spans some 300,000 distinct CDR3 sequences, roughly a tenth being singletons. This clonotype has at least ten counts. What it recognizes is unknown. The TCR originated in a boy younger than two with acute myeloid leukemia, due to receive a stem cell transplant. The V call is TRBV5-1, the J call TRBJ2-5; 9 bases match TRBD1. The sequenced sample was PBMCs, obtained before TCRalphabeta/CD19-depleted stem cell transplant. The CDR3 DNA follows: TGCGCCAGCAGAGGGACAGGGCAAGAGACCCAGTACTTC. As protein: CASRGTGQETQYF.